This T cell receptor (beta chain) was sequenced in a study of beta chain features in type 1 diabetes. Overall study context: Comparable age, gender and cell yields were observed in patients relative to healthy donors. All of the samples together had roughly 110 million sorted cells examined.

Findings of the study overall: Patients with type 1 diabetes carried fewer insertions and had more deletions at their VDJ junctions. When Type 1 diabetes patients were examined, their TCRB CDR3s proved moderately but significantly shorter in all four CD4+ subsets.

This clone turned up a few times. Its cognate antigen is unknown. Expressed TCRB transcripts were sequenced after all isolated RNA was converted to cDNA. TCRdb's copy holds only in-frame clones and misses some; the assay was immunoSEQ multiplex PCR. The sample includes 600,000 or so clones, roughly 13% seen only once; the top ten take 0.035% to 0.045%. CD4+ naive, central memory, regulatory and stem cell-like memory subsets were isolated by sorting on CD45RO/CCR7/CD25/CD127/CD95/CD27. The V segment lost 4 bases and the J segment 8 bases; nucleotides outside the gene matches: 8. The length of the CDR3 is 15 residues. Germline CDR1 reads SGHRS; CDR2 reads YFSETQ.

Sequenced sample: naive CD4+ T cells from blood. The clonotype comes from a man younger than 35 with type 1 diabetes. J is TRBJ2-1 and V is TRBV5-1; TRBD1 agrees at 11 bases. The chain's CDR3 is CASSAGQGAGDEQFF. As DNA, the CDR3 is TGCGCCAGCAGCGCCGGACAGGGGGCCGGAGATGAGCAGTTCTTC.